The rows below give T cell receptor beta chains drawn from one sample of a study of technical replicates of blood from a few donors. Produced via immunoSEQ multiplex PCR; TCRdb's table is partial and in-frame only. The table has about 12,000 clones, roughly 96% seen once. Input material: PBMCs. All receptors derive from a human donor in good health. CDR3s include the opening cysteine and the closing phenylalanine or tryptophan. The order of the fields is D gene, clone size, V gene, J gene, CDR3 DNA, CDR3 protein. D genes are given only for firm matches. Size tells how often a clone was seen (once, few, many) or the class of an expanded clone, and some rows leave it out.

D gene: .; clone size: .; V gene: TRBV7-9; J gene: TRBJ2-2; CDR3 DNA: TGTGCCAGCAGCTTAAAAGGAGCCGGGGAGCTGTTTTTT; CDR3 protein: CASSLKGAGELFF
D gene: TRBD1; clone size: .; V gene: TRBV6-4; J gene: TRBJ2-1; CDR3 DNA: TGTGCCAGCAGTGACGGGACAGGGGGCAATGAGCAGTTCTTC; CDR3 protein: CASSDGTGGNEQFF
D gene: .; clone size: .; V gene: TRBV6-1; J gene: TRBJ1-3; CDR3 DNA: TGTGCCAGCAGTGAAAAGCGCGGGCACTCTGGAAACACCATATATTTT; CDR3 protein: CASSEKRGHSGNTIYF
D gene: TRBD1; clone size: .; V gene: TRBV5-1; J gene: TRBJ1-1; CDR3 DNA: TGCGCCAGCAGACGGACCGGGACAGGGGTCACTGAAGCTTTCTTT; CDR3 protein: CASRRTGTGVTEAFF
D gene: .; clone size: once; V gene: TRBV5-1; J gene: TRBJ1-1; CDR3 DNA: TGCGCCAGCAGCTTGCAGGGTCAGAGCTTTATGAACACTGAAGCTTTCTTT; CDR3 protein: CASSLQGQSFMNTEAFF
D gene: .; clone size: .; V gene: TRBV11-2; J gene: TRBJ2-5; CDR3 DNA: TGTGCCAGCAGCTTAGATTACAGGGACCAGGGAGGGATGGAGACCCAGTACTTC; CDR3 protein: CASSLDYRDQGGMETQYF
D gene: .; clone size: .; V gene: TRBV7-8; J gene: TRBJ2-1; CDR3 DNA: TGTGCCAGCAGCTTAGCTTGGACGGGGGGCGGATACAATGAGCAGTTCTTC; CDR3 protein: CASSLAWTGGGYNEQFF
D gene: TRBD2; clone size: .; V gene: TRBV29-1; J gene: TRBJ2-1; CDR3 DNA: TGCAGCGTTGAGGGGACTAGCGGGAGGAACAATGAGCAGTTCTTC; CDR3 protein: CSVEGTSGRNNEQFF
D gene: TRBD1; clone size: .; V gene: TRBV11-2; J gene: TRBJ2-5; CDR3 DNA: TGTGCCAGCAGCCCCATCATGGGGAAACAGGGGCGAGAGACCCAGTACTTC; CDR3 protein: CASSPIMGKQGRETQYF
D gene: .; clone size: once; V gene: TRBV4-1; J gene: TRBJ2-4; CDR3 DNA: TGCGCCAGCAGCCAGATGCTACAGGCCCTGGGTTCAAACATTCAGTACTTC; CDR3 protein: CASSQMLQALGSNIQYF
D gene: .; clone size: once; V gene: TRBV6-5; J gene: TRBJ2-3; CDR3 DNA: TGTGCCAGCAGTAAACTAGGCACAGATACGCAGTATTTT; CDR3 protein: CASSKLGTDTQYF
D gene: TRBD2; clone size: .; V gene: TRBV5-1; J gene: TRBJ2-7; CDR3 DNA: TGCGCCAGCAGCTTCGGAGCGGGAGGCCCGAAAGAGCAGTACTTC; CDR3 protein: CASSFGAGGPKEQYF
D gene: .; clone size: .; V gene: TRBV5-1; J gene: TRBJ2-7; CDR3 DNA: TGCGCCACCCGCTACGAAGGGGCAAGTTACGAGCAGTACTTC; CDR3 protein: CATRYEGASYEQYF
D gene: TRBD2; clone size: .; V gene: TRBV2; J gene: TRBJ2-3; CDR3 DNA: TGTGCCAGCGGGGTGACTAGCGGCACAGATACGCAGTATTTT; CDR3 protein: CASGVTSGTDTQYF
D gene: .; clone size: once; V gene: TRBV7-6; J gene: TRBJ2-7; CDR3 DNA: TGTGCCAGCAGCTTGGTCCCGATCGGGGGATTGGGCGAGCAGTACTTC; CDR3 protein: CASSLVPIGGLGEQYF
D gene: .; clone size: .; V gene: TRBV21-1; J gene: TRBJ2-6; CDR3 DNA: TGTGCCAGCAGCAAGGCGTGGGAACTAGCGGGAGTTGGGGCCAACGTCCTGACTTTC; CDR3 protein: CASSKAWELAGVGANVLTF
D gene: TRBD1; clone size: .; V gene: TRBV18; J gene: TRBJ1-5; CDR3 DNA: TGTGCCAGCTCACTTGACAGGGGGCTCGGTCAGCCCCAGCATTTT; CDR3 protein: CASSLDRGLGQPQHF
D gene: TRBD2; clone size: .; V gene: TRBV27; J gene: TRBJ2-4; CDR3 DNA: TGTGCCAGCAGTCCGGGCGGGACTAGCGGGACTTACAACATTCAGTACTTC; CDR3 protein: CASSPGGTSGTYNIQYF
D gene: .; clone size: .; V gene: TRBV9; J gene: TRBJ1-4; CDR3 DNA: TGTGCCAGCAGCGGAGGGCAGGTGGCGGGTGAAAAACTGTTTTTT; CDR3 protein: CASSGGQVAGEKLFF
D gene: TRBD2; clone size: .; V gene: TRBV18; J gene: TRBJ2-7; CDR3 DNA: TGTGCCAGCTCACCTAGCGGGGTCGAGCAGTACTTC; CDR3 protein: CASSPSGVEQYF
D gene: TRBD1; clone size: .; V gene: TRBV6-5; J gene: TRBJ2-7; CDR3 DNA: TGTGCCAGCAGTTGGCAGGGGGACGAGCAGTACTTC; CDR3 protein: CASSWQGDEQYF
D gene: TRBD1; clone size: .; V gene: TRBV5-1; J gene: TRBJ2-7; CDR3 DNA: TGCGCCAGCAGCTTGGAGGGGGCGATCTACGAGCAGTACTTC; CDR3 protein: CASSLEGAIYEQYF
D gene: TRBD1; clone size: .; V gene: TRBV7-9; J gene: TRBJ1-2; CDR3 DNA: TGTGCCAGCAGCTTAAGGGACAGGGGATATGGCTACACCTTC; CDR3 protein: CASSLRDRGYGYTF
D gene: TRBD2; clone size: once; V gene: TRBV30; J gene: TRBJ2-5; CDR3 DNA: TGTGCCTGGAGTCTACTAGCGGGGCCCACCCAGTACTTC; CDR3 protein: CAWSLLAGPTQYF
D gene: .; clone size: .; V gene: TRBV28; J gene: TRBJ1-2; CDR3 DNA: TGTGCCAGCAGGGCCGGGACAAGGTATGGCTACACCTTC; CDR3 protein: CASRAGTRYGYTF
D gene: TRBD2; clone size: .; V gene: TRBV14; J gene: TRBJ2-1; CDR3 DNA: TGTGCCAGCAGCCCCCAGTGGGCTAGCGGGGCAAATGAGCAGTTCTTC; CDR3 protein: CASSPQWASGANEQFF
D gene: .; clone size: .; V gene: TRBV5-5; J gene: TRBJ1-1; CDR3 DNA: TGTGCCAGCAGCTTGGAAATATACATGAACACTGAAGCTTTCTTT; CDR3 protein: CASSLEIYMNTEAFF
D gene: TRBD1; clone size: .; V gene: TRBV5-4; J gene: TRBJ1-4; CDR3 DNA: TGTGCCAGCAGCCCGGGTGGGACAGATGAAAAACTGTTTTTT; CDR3 protein: CASSPGGTDEKLFF
D gene: .; clone size: .; V gene: TRBV30; J gene: TRBJ1-1; CDR3 DNA: TGTGCCTGGGCCCCCAGGAACACTGAAGCTTTCTTT; CDR3 protein: CAWAPRNTEAFF
D gene: TRBD2; clone size: .; V gene: TRBV18; J gene: TRBJ2-7; CDR3 DNA: TGTGCCAGCTCACCGACTAGCGGGAGGAACGAGCAGTACTTC; CDR3 protein: CASSPTSGRNEQYF
D gene: TRBD2; clone size: .; V gene: TRBV30; J gene: TRBJ2-3; CDR3 DNA: TGTGCCTGGAGTGGTAGCGGGAGGCCAGATACGCAGTATTTT; CDR3 protein: CAWSGSGRPDTQYF
D gene: .; clone size: .; V gene: TRBV2; J gene: TRBJ2-7; CDR3 DNA: TGTGCCAGCAGTGGTACGGGAGTTAGCTCCTACGAGCAGTACTTC; CDR3 protein: CASSGTGVSSYEQYF
D gene: .; clone size: .; V gene: TRBV11-2; J gene: TRBJ1-2; CDR3 DNA: TGTGCCAGCTCCTCGGAGAGCTATGGCTACACCTTC; CDR3 protein: CASSSESYGYTF
D gene: TRBD1; clone size: .; V gene: TRBV11-3; J gene: TRBJ2-3; CDR3 DNA: TGTGCCAGCAGCTCTATTAGACAGGGGGCAACAGATACGCAGTATTTT; CDR3 protein: CASSSIRQGATDTQYF
D gene: .; clone size: .; V gene: TRBV25-1; J gene: TRBJ1-1; CDR3 DNA: TGTGCCAGCAGAATGGCCATGAACACTGAAGCTTTCTTT; CDR3 protein: CASRMAMNTEAFF
D gene: .; clone size: .; V gene: TRBV27; J gene: TRBJ2-2; CDR3 DNA: TGTGCCAGCAGTTTAAGGACAGTCAGCACCGGGGAGCTGTTTTTT; CDR3 protein: CASSLRTVSTGELFF
D gene: TRBD1; clone size: .; V gene: TRBV29-1; J gene: TRBJ2-7; CDR3 DNA: TGCAGCGTTGACGCCGGGACAGGGAACGAGCAGTACTTC; CDR3 protein: CSVDAGTGNEQYF
D gene: .; clone size: .; V gene: TRBV18; J gene: TRBJ2-7; CDR3 DNA: TGTGCCAGCTCTCCACTCGGGACTGTGATGTACTTC; CDR3 protein: CASSPLGTVMYF
D gene: TRBD2; clone size: .; V gene: TRBV4-2; J gene: TRBJ2-1; CDR3 DNA: TGTGCCAGCAGCCAAGGCGCGGCTAGCGGACGGGATGAGCAGTTCTTC; CDR3 protein: CASSQGAASGRDEQFF
D gene: .; clone size: .; V gene: TRBV5-1; J gene: TRBJ2-5; CDR3 DNA: TGCGCCAGCAGGTTAGGAGGCCAATACCAAGAGACCCAGTACTTC; CDR3 protein: CASRLGGQYQETQYF
D gene: TRBD1; clone size: .; V gene: TRBV29-1; J gene: TRBJ2-3; CDR3 DNA: TGCAGCGTTGAAGGGATACAGGGGGTGTCCACAGATACGCAGTATTTT; CDR3 protein: CSVEGIQGVSTDTQYF
D gene: .; clone size: .; V gene: TRBV7-2; J gene: TRBJ1-5; CDR3 DNA: TGTGCCAGCAGCTTAGTTTCCGGGAGCAATCAGCCCCAGCATTTT; CDR3 protein: CASSLVSGSNQPQHF
D gene: .; clone size: .; V gene: TRBV6-1; J gene: TRBJ1-5; CDR3 DNA: TGTGCCAGCAGAGTAAATCGGGACACTCATCAGCCCCAGCATTTT; CDR3 protein: CASRVNRDTHQPQHF
D gene: .; clone size: .; V gene: TRBV28; J gene: TRBJ2-1; CDR3 DNA: TGTGCCAGCAGTTTTATAGCCAACCTGGGGCAGTTCTTC; CDR3 protein: CASSFIANLGQFF
D gene: TRBD1; clone size: .; V gene: TRBV6-1; J gene: TRBJ1-2; CDR3 DNA: TGTGCCAGCAGTGTTCGGGACAGCCTGAGCTATGGCTACACCTTC; CDR3 protein: CASSVRDSLSYGYTF